The subject of this entry is one TCR beta chain. A junction end diverges from the germline sequence, so it may reflect a read error. This record belongs to a study of tumor-infiltrating lymphocytes in primary liver carcinoma. Germline V gene lookup returns CDR1 SGHAT and CDR2 FQNNGV. The CDR3 is 17 amino acids. The study co-extracted DNA and RNA from around 18-30 mg of unsorted bulk tissue. Researchers generated TCR beta cDNA from about 450 ng of total RNA, relying on a constant-region primer. Three nested multiplex PCR rounds, a slightly modified ARM-PCR, produced the libraries for TCR beta. Both of the initial two PCR rounds ran for 10 cycles and employed TRBV1-TRBV30 forward primers alongside a C-beta reverse primer. TCRdb reanalysed the multiplex PCR reads using MiXCR and keeps one entry per CDR3 protein. The sample records 100,000 or so distinct CDR3 sequences, about 63% being singletons.

The rearrangement links TRBV11-2 to TRBJ2-3; the D gene is possibly TRBD1 (6 bases). The sequence was obtained from a woman aged 55-69 years with primary liver carcinoma and hepatitis B virus infection. The sequenced material came from liver tumor tissue from sampling region 2. The subset is: tumor region T2, inferior pole. CDR3 loop: CAISLGGLTYTSNTQYF. In DNA form, the CDR3 reads TGTGCCATCAGCTTAGGGGGATTAACGTACACGTCAAATACGCAGTATTTT.